Following are 16 T cell receptor beta chains from one sample sequenced in a study of shared clonotypes between healthy human individuals. CD45RO-negative CD8 cells positively selected for CCR7 made up the naive population, which excluded terminally differentiated effector memory CD45RA+ cells. TCRdb's table, derived via immunoSEQ multiplex PCR, lists solely in-frame clones and lacks some. In the table there are millions of clones, about 93% of which are singletons. Sequencing was carried out using naive CD8+ T cells from PBMCs. The receptor set was obtained from a man younger than 35 in good health. Some clones in this sample may be carry-over from other donors' samples.

V is TRBV30 and J is TRBJ2-1, with D maybe TRBD2 (6 bases). In germline, CDR1 is GTSNPN, CDR2 SVGIG (reference sequence). The ends were cut back, 5 bases at V and 0 bases at J, with 8 bases in the middle. The CDR3 is 13 amino acids. The CDR3 DNA is TGTGCCTGGTACGGGAGCTCCTACAATGAGCAGTTCTTC. Translation gives CAWYGSSYNEQFF.

A remark on this clone: The identical CDR3 is also encoded by other nucleotide sequences in the sample. The chain joins TRBV5-6 to TRBJ1-1; D remains unclear. The V gene lost 2 bases and the J gene lost 4 bases, with 6 bases spanning the gap. CDR3 length: 12 amino acids. Per the germline V gene, CDR1 is SGHDT and CDR2 is YYEEEE. CDR3 DNA: TGTGCCAGCAGCTTCGGAAGCACTGAAGCTTTCTTT. Its translation is CASSFGSTEAFF.

This sequence joins TRBV7-7 and TRBJ1-4; 7 positions match TRBD1. With 1 base clipped from V and 6 bases from J, the junction kept 8 bases outside the gene matches. The germline V gene encodes CDR1 SSHAT and CDR2 FNYEAQ (reference sequence). This CDR3 region has 16 residues. CDR3 in DNA: TGTGCCAGCAGCTTAGGCCCGGGACAGCCGGATGAAAAACTGTTTTTT. This gives the protein CASSLGPGQPDEKLFF.

This clone showed up just a few times. This sequence joins TRBV29-1 and TRBJ1-1; D not resolved. The CDR3 totals 14 residues. Germline lookup yields CDR1 SQVTM and CDR2 ANQGSEA. The V gene lost 4 bases and the J gene lost 1 base, with 13 bases spanning the gap. CDR3 in DNA: TGCAGCGTTGGTGGGGATGTGACGAACACTGAAGCTTTCTTT. Its protein is CSVGGDVTNTEAFF.

For this clone: The sample carries other DNA sequences with the same CDR3. The gene calls are TRBV5-4 and TRBJ1-2, with TRBD1 matching over 7 bases. This CDR3 is built from 14 residues. In germline, CDR1 is SGHNT, CDR2 YYREEE (reference sequence). V lost 0 bases and J lost 2; bases outside the gene matches: 1. For the CDR3, the DNA is TGTGCCAGCAGCTTGGACAGGGGAAACTATGGCTACACCTTC. It encodes CASSLDRGNYGYTF.

This clone occurred once. This sequence joins TRBV18 and TRBJ2-5; D unresolved. The CDR3 has 15 residues. The germline V and J ends were trimmed by 0 bases and 5 bases, with 13 bases remaining between them. Germline V CDR1 and CDR2: KGHSH, LQKENI. This CDR3 is CASSPPPGRLETQYF. In nucleotides, the CDR3 is TGTGCCAGCTCACCACCCCCGGGCAGGTTGGAGACCCAGTACTTC.

V gene TRBV2 combines with J gene TRBJ2-7; tentative D call: TRBD1 (5 bases). This CDR3 has 15 residues. Germline loops: CDR1 SNHLY, CDR2 FYNNEI. V was cut by 8 bases and J by 0 bases, with 17 bases left in between. DNA for the CDR3: TGTGCCAGCGGACCACTGACAGTTGCCTCCTACGAGCAGTACTTC. Amino acids: CASGPLTVASYEQYF.

The chain combines TRBV18 with TRBJ2-2; TRBD2 matches at 11 bases. The CDR3 is 18 amino acids. The ends lost 2 bases at V and 7 bases at J; junction bases unmatched: 12. CDR1 KGHSH and CDR2 LQKENI come from the germline V gene. CDR3 DNA sequence: TGTGCCAGCTCACCAGAGGCTAGCGGGAGGAGGCTCTACGGGGAGCTGTTTTTT. Translation: CASSPEASGRRLYGELFF.

The chain couples TRBV27 to TRBJ2-2; D is uncertain. Trimming shortened V by 8 bases and J by 6 bases, and 10 bases separated the two germline ends. Germline V gene data show CDR1 as MNHEY and CDR2 as SMNVEV (reference sequence). The CDR3 totals 12 residues. DNA for the CDR3: TGTGCCAGCGGGTGGTTCCCCGGGGAGCTGTTTTTT. Amino acids: CASGWFPGELFF.

This chain links TRBV9 with TRBJ2-7, with TRBD2 matching 11 bases. The germline gives CDR1 SGDLS, CDR2 YYNGEE. After removal of 3 bases from V and 6 bases from J, the junction contained 11 bases not matched to a gene. The CDR3 totals 16 residues. The CDR3 DNA reads TGTGCCAGCAGCGATCCAACTAGCGGGAGCGTGGGCGAGCAGTACTTC. As protein: CASSDPTSGSVGEQYF.

V is TRBV9 and J is TRBJ2-6; tentatively, D is TRBD1 or TRBD2 (5 bases each). Germline CDR1 and CDR2: SGDLS and YYNGEE. The germline V and J ends were trimmed by 4 bases and 0 bases, with 26 bases remaining between them. The CDR3 loop spans 21 amino acids. The DNA for the CDR3 is TGTGCCAGCAGCTCAGAAAATACTCAAAGGGACCCGACCTCTGGGGCCAACGTCCTGACTTTC. Its protein product is CASSSENTQRDPTSGANVLTF.

The V call is TRBV19, the J call TRBJ2-7; maybe TRBD1 (6 bases). Trimming removed 5 bases from V and 4 bases from J, with 21 bases in between. Germline V lookup: CDR1 LNHDA, CDR2 SQIVND (reference sequence). The CDR3 covers 16 residues. The CDR3 DNA sequence: TGTGCCAGTAGTCCCGGGACACCGATCGCATCATACGAGCAGTACTTC. Protein: CASSPGTPIASYEQYF.

In DNA form, the CDR3 reads TGTGCCAGCAGTCCAGAACACAGGGTAGATACGCAGTATTTT. Translated: CASSPEHRVDTQYF. V is TRBV28 and J is TRBJ2-3; weak D call: TRBD1 (6 bases). CDR1 and CDR2 from the germline V gene are MDHEN and SYDVKM. The CDR3 loop spans 14 amino acids. Trimming took off 5 bases at V and 5 bases at J, with 14 bases between the two ends.

This rearrangement joins TRBV11-2 to TRBJ2-1, with D hard to call. Trimming removed 1 base from V and 6 bases from J, with 10 bases in between. The CDR3 consists of 14 residues. CDR1 SGHAT and CDR2 FQNNGV come from the germline V gene. The CDR3 region is CASSLAQTGNEQFF. As DNA, the CDR3 is TGTGCCAGCAGCTTAGCACAAACCGGCAATGAGCAGTTCTTC.

J is TRBJ1-1 and V is TRBV27; D is unclear. Trimming took off 2 bases at V and 3 bases at J, with 16 bases between the two ends. The CDR3 runs to 16 residues. Germline CDR1 reads MNHEY; CDR2 reads SMNVEV (reference sequence). The CDR3 spells CASSLHGLGLDTEAFF. The CDR3 DNA follows: TGTGCCAGCAGTTTACATGGTCTGGGATTAGACACTGAAGCTTTCTTT.

There are a few counts of this clone. V is TRBV7-2 and J is TRBJ2-7; 8 bases are a match to TRBD2. There are 15 residues in the CDR3. Germline lookup yields CDR1 SGHTA and CDR2 FQGNSA. V trimming: 5 bases; J trimming: 3 bases; junction bases outside the gene matches: 9. DNA for the CDR3: TGTGCCAGCAGCCTATTGTCTAGCGGGTTCTACGAGCAGTACTTC. Protein: CASSLLSSGFYEQYF.